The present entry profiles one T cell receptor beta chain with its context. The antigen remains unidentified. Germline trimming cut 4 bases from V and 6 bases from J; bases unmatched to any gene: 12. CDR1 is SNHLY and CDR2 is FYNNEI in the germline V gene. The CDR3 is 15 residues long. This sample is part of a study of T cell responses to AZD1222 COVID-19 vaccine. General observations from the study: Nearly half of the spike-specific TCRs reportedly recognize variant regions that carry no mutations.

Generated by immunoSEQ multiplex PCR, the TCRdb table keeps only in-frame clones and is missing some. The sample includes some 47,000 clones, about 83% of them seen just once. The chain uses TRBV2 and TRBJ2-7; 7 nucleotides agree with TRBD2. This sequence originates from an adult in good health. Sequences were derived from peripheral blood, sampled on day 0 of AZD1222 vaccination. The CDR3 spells CASSGSAGAIGEQYF. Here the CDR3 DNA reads TGTGCCAGCAGTGGGTCCGCGGGAGCGATAGGCGAGCAGTACTTC.